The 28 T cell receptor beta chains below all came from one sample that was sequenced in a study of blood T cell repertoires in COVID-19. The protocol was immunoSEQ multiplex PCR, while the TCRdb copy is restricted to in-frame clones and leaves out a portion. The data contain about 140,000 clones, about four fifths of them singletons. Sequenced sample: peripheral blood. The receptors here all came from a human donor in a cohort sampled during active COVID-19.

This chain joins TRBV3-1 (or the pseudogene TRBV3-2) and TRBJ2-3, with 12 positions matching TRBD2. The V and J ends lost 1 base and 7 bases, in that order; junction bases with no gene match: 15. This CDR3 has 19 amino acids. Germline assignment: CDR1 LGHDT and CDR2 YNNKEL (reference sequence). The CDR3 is CASSQAGASSGGAGYTQYF. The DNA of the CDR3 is TGTGCCAGCAGCCAAGCTGGGGCTTCTAGCGGGGGGGCAGGGTATACGCAGTATTTT.

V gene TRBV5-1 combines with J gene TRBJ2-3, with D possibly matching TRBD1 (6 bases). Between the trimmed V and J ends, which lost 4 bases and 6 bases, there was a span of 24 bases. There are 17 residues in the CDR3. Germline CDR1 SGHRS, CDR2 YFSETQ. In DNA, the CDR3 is TGCGCCAGCAGCCCGTCCAGGGGTGGAAACAAGAGGGATACGCAGTATTTT. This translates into CASSPSRGGNKRDTQYF.

In nucleotides, the CDR3 is TGTGCCAGTAGTACCCGGACAGTAGGTAATGAAAAACTGTTTTTT. It is translated as CASSTRTVGNEKLFF. The V and J genes are TRBV19 and TRBJ1-4, with D maybe TRBD1 (6 bases). Germline V gene lookup returns CDR1 LNHDA and CDR2 SQIVND (reference sequence). The CDR3 is 15 residues long. The V gene lost 4 bases and the J gene lost 4 bases, with 13 bases spanning the gap.

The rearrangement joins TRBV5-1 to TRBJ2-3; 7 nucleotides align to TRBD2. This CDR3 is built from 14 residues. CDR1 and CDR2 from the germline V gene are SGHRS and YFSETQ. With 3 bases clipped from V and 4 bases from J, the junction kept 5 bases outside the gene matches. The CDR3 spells CASSYQTSADTQYF. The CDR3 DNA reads TGCGCCAGCAGCTATCAAACTAGCGCAGATACGCAGTATTTT. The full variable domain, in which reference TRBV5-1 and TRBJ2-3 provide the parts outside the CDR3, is KAGVTQTPRYLIKTRGQQVTLSCSPISGHRSVSWYQQTPGQGLQFLFEYFSETQRNKGNFPGRFSGRQFSNSRSEMNVSTLELGDSALYLCASSYQTSADTQYFGPGTRLTVL.

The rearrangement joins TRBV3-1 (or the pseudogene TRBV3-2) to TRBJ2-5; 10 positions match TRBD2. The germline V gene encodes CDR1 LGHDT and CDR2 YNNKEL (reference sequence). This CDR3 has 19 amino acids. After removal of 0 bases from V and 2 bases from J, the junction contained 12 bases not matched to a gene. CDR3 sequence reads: CASSQDWVGSGGGQETQYF. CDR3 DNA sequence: TGTGCCAGCAGCCAAGATTGGGTAGGAAGCGGGGGGGGTCAAGAGACCCAGTACTTC.

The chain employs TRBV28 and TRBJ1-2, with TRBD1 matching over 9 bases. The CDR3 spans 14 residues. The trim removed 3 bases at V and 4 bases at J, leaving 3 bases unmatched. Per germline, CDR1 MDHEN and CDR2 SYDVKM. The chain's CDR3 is CASSFSTGGYGYTF. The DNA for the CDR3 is TGTGCCAGCAGTTTCTCGACAGGGGGCTATGGCTACACCTTC.

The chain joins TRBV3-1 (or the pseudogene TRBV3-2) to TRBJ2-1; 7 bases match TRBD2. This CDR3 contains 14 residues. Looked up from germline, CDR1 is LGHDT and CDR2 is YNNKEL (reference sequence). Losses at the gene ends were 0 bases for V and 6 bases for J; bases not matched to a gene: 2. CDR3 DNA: TGTGCCAGCAGCCAAGACCGGACTAGCAATGAGCAGTTCTTC. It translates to CASSQDRTSNEQFF.

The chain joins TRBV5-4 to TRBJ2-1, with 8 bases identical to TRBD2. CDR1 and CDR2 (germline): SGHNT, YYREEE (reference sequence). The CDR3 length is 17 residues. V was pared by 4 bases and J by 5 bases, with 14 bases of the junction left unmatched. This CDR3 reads CASSPWGGGGLHNEQFF. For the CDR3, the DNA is TGTGCCAGCAGCCCCTGGGGTGGCGGGGGGCTTCACAATGAGCAGTTCTTC.

The CDR3 DNA reads as TGCGCCAGCAGCCAAGACCGAGCGTCCTACGAGCAGTACTTC. It specifies CASSQDRASYEQYF. This sequence joins TRBV4-3 and TRBJ2-7; no firm D call. V was pared by 0 bases and J by 1 base, with 7 bases between. CDR1 LGHNA and CDR2 YSLEER come from the germline V gene. The CDR3 loop spans 14 amino acids.

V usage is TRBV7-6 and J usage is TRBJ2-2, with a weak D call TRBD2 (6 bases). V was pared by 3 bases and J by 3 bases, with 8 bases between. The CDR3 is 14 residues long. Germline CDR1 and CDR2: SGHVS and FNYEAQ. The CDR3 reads CASSFPGDTGELFF. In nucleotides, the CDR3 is TGTGCCAGCAGCTTTCCGGGGGACACCGGGGAGCTGTTTTTT.

CDR3 loop: CASSFQGADNSPLHF. CDR3 sequence (DNA): TGTGCCAGCAGCTTCCAGGGGGCTGATAATTCACCCCTCCACTTT. This chain uses TRBV7-9 with TRBJ1-6, with TRBD1 matching over 8 bases. Germline V gene sequence: CDR1 SEHNR, CDR2 FQNEAQ (reference sequence). J lost 5 bases, V lost 3 bases, and 3 bases had no gene match. This CDR3 spans 15 amino acids.

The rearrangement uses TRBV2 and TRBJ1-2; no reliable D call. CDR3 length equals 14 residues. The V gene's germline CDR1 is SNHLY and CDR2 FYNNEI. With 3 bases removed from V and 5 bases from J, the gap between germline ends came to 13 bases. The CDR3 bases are TGTGCCAGCAGTGACGGCAGGCCCTGGTATGGCTACACCTTC. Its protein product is CASSDGRPWYGYTF.

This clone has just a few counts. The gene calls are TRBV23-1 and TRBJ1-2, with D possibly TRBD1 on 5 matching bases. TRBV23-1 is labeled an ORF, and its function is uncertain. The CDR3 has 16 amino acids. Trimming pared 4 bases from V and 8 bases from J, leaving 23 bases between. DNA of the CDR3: TGCGCCAGCAGTCTGAAGTATCCCCCAGGGTTTCAGGGCTACACCTTC. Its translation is CASSLKYPPGFQGYTF.

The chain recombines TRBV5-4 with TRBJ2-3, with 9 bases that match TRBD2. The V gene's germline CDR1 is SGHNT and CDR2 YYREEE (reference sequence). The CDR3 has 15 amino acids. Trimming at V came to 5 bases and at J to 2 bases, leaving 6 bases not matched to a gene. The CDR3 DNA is TGTGCCAGCAGAAACCTAGCGGGGCCCACAGATACGCAGTATTTT. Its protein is CASRNLAGPTDTQYF. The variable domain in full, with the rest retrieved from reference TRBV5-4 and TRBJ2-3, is ETGVTQSPTHLIKTRGQQVTLRCSSQSGHNTVSWYQQALGQGPQFIFQYYREEENGRGNFPPRFSGLQFPNYSSELNVNALELDDSALYLCASRNLAGPTDTQYFGPGTRLTVL.

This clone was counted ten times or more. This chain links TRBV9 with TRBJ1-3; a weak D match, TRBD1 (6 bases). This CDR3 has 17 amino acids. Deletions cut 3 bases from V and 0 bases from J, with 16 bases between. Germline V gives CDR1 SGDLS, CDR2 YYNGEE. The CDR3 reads CASSEDSIAHSGNTIYF. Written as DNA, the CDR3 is TGTGCCAGCAGCGAGGACAGCATTGCCCACTCTGGAAACACCATATATTTT.

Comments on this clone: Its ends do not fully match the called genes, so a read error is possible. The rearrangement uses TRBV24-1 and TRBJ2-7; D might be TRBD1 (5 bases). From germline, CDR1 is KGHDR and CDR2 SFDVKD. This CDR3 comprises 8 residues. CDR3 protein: CATRGPVF. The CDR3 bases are TGTGCCACCAGGGGGCCAGTCTTC.

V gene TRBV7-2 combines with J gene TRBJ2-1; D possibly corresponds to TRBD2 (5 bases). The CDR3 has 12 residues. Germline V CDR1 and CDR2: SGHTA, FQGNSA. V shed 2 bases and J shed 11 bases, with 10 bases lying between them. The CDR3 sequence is CASSLIASKQFF. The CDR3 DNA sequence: TGTGCCAGCAGCTTAATAGCGTCCAAGCAGTTCTTC.

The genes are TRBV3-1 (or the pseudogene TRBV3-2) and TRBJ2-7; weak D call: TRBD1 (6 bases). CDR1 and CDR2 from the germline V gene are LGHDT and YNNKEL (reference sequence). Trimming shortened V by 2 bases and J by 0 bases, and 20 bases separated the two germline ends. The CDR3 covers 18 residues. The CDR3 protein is CASSQRQVGFLSSYEQYF. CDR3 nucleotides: TGTGCCAGCAGCCAACGACAGGTAGGTTTTCTTAGCTCCTACGAGCAGTACTTC.

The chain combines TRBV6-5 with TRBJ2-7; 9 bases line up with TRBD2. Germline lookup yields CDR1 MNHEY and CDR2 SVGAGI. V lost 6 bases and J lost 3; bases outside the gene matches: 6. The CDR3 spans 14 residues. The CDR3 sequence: CASSPLAGNYEQYF. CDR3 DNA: TGTGCCAGCAGCCCCCTAGCGGGAAACTACGAGCAGTACTTC.

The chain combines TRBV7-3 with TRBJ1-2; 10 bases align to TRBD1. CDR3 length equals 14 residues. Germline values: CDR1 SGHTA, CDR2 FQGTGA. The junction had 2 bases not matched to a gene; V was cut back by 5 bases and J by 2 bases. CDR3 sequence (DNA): TGTGCCAGCAGCCCGACAGGGGGCAACTATGGCTACACCTTC. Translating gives CASSPTGGNYGYTF.

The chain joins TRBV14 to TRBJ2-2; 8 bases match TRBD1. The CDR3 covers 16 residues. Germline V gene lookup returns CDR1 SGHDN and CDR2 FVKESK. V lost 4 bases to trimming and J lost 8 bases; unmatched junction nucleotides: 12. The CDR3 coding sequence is TGTGCCAGCAGCCTTTCCCCAGGGGGCGCGGCGGGGGAGCTGTTTTTT. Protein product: CASSLSPGGAAGELFF.

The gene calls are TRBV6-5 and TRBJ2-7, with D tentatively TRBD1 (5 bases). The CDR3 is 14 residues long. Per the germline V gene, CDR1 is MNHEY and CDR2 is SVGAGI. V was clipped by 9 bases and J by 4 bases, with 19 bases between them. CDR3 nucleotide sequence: TGTGCCAGTAAAATGGGGCAGACCTTTTACGAGCAGTACTTC. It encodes CASKMGQTFYEQYF.

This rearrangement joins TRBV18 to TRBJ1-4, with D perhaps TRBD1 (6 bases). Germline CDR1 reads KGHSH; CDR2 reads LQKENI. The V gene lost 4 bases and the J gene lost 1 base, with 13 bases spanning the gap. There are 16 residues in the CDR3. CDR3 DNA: TGTGCCAGCTCACGCAAAACAGGGATAACTAATGAAAAACTGTTTTTT. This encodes CASSRKTGITNEKLFF.

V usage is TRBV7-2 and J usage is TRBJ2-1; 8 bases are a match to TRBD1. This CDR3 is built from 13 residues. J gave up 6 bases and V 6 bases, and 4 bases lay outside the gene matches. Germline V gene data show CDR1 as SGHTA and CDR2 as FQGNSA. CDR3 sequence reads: CASSLTGVNEQFF. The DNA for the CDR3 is TGTGCCAGCAGTCTGACAGGGGTCAATGAGCAGTTCTTC.

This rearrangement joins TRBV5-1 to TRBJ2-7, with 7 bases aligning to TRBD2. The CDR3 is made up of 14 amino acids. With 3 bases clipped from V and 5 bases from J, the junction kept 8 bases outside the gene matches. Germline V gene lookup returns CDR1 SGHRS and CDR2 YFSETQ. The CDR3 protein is CASSSGGGINEQYF. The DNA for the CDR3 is TGCGCCAGCAGCTCTGGCGGGGGTATTAACGAGCAGTACTTC.

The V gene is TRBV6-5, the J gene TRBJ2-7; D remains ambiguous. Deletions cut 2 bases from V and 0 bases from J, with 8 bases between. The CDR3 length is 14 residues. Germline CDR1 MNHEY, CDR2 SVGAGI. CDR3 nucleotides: TGTGCCAGCAGTTACCTTCAGGACTCCTACGAGCAGTACTTC. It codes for CASSYLQDSYEQYF.

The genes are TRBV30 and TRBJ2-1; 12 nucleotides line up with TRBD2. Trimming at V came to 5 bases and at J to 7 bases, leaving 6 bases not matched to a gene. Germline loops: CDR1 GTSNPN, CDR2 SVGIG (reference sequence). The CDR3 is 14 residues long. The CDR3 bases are TGTGCCTGGCTGCTAGCGGGGGGGCGTAATGAGCAGTTCTTC. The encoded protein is CAWLLAGGRNEQFF. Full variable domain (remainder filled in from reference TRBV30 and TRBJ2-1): SQTIHQWPATLVQPVGSPLSLECTVEGTSNPNLYWYRQAAGRGLQLLFYSVGIGQISSEVPQNLSASRPQDRQFILSSKKLLLSDSGFYLCAWLLAGGRNEQFFGPGTRLTVL.

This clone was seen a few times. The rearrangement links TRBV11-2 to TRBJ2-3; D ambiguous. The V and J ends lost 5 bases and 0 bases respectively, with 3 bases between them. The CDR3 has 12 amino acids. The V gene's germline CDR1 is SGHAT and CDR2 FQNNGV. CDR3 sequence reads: CASSRSTDTQYF. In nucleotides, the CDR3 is TGTGCCAGCAGCCGGAGCACAGATACGCAGTATTTT.